This T cell receptor beta chain was retrieved from a study of T cell repertoires in cytomegalovirus infection (dated by TCRdb to the late 2010s). About the study as a whole: The peptide stimulations were aimed at well-studied HLA-B-restricted epitopes as well as recently identified HLA-C-restricted CMV epitopes, whose presentation resists viral immunomodulation. Because public TCR beta signatures pointed to carriage of CMV infection together with the matching HLA type, the HLA type of each donor mattered for the analysis.

The sample's treatment or condition, from its label and the paper: in vitro stimulation with specific CMV peptide epitopes to enrich CMV-specific T cells. Instrument on record: Illumina HiSeq 1500. TCRdb reran the public reads through fastp at Q25 and MiXCR, keeping productive beta chains. CDR3 protein sequences are deduplicated, and each keeps its most common genes and DNA. This sample is represented by roughly 280,000 distinct CDR3 sequences; 22% of them were singletons. The ten largest account for roughly 19% of the sample. What the work shows at the level of the full study, not this receptor alone: In both this cohort and an independent cohort of some 350 donors, the cumulative frequency of public TCR beta family members distinguished carriers of CMV infection plus the relevant HLA type. The ex vivo response was dominated by HLA-C-restricted CMV-specific TCR beta clonotypes, which also provided the single most frequent clonotype in two of eight donors.

On this clonotype: Its antigen has not been determined. No base quality information exists; no much larger clone differs at one position.

The input for sequencing was cultured PBMCs, taken from culture after CMV antigen stimulation. This clonotype originated in a human donor in good health (CMV status not recorded). Some clones in this sample may be carry-over from other donors' samples.

The sequenced DNA is TGTGCCAGCAGTTTTGGGGACAGTAAACAAGAGACCCAGTACTTC. This yields the protein CASSFGDSKQETQYF. The chain is made from TRBV12-3 or TRBV12-4 and TRBJ2-5; the junction holds 7 bases that match TRBD1. Germline trimming amounts to 3 bases on V and 2 bases on J, with 6 as the count of junction bases outside the gene matches. Including cysteine and phenylalanine, the CDR3 has 15 amino acids. CDR3 DNA is the only sequence kept; it has 45 bases, read in frame from the first base.